Below, 27 T cell receptor beta chains from the same sample are listed, as sequenced in a study of Ad26.COV2.S vaccination and SARS-CoV-2 variants. Stated treatment: roughly 18 received Ad26.COV2.S at low or high dose, single or two shots; about five received placebo; per-sample allocation not given. Samples analyzed were those drawn on day 63 after the first vaccine or placebo injection. Measured with immunoSEQ multiplex PCR; TCRdb has only the in-frame clones, and not every one. The sample holds about 470,000 clones, 90% seen once. Sequenced material: peripheral blood, taken in a trial of Ad26.COV2.S vaccine versus placebo. These receptors were taken from a person aged 18-65 years who received the Ad26.COV2.S COVID-19 vaccine or a placebo.

The chain carries TRBV28 and TRBJ2-5; D is undetermined. The germline CDR1 and CDR2 sequences are MDHEN and SYDVKM. The V end was cut by 10 bases, the J end by 5 bases, with 8 bases between. This CDR3 contains 10 residues. The CDR3 sequence is CATLGETQYF. In DNA, the CDR3 is TGTGCCACCCTAGGGGAGACCCAGTACTTC. The entire variable domain, with the rest obtained from reference TRBV28 and TRBJ2-5, is as follows: DVKVTQSSRYLVKRTGEKVFLECVQDMDHENMFWYRQDPGLGLRLIYFSYDVKMKEKGDIPEGYSVSREKKERFSLILESASTNQTSMYLCATLGETQYFGPGTRLLVL.

The chain links TRBV2 to TRBJ2-1, with a possible D match to TRBD2 (6 bases). This CDR3 comprises 13 residues. Germline V CDR1 and CDR2: SNHLY, FYNNEI. V was pared by 8 bases and J by 4 bases, with 12 bases between. CDR3 DNA: TGTGCCAGCCGGGGGTTCGCGTACAATGAGCAGTTCTTC. Protein: CASRGFAYNEQFF.

The rearrangement uses TRBV28 and TRBJ1-5; D perhaps matches TRBD1 (5 bases). The CDR3 length is 15 residues. Germline values: CDR1 MDHEN, CDR2 SYDVKM. V was shortened by 1 base and J by 7 bases, with 14 bases between the two germline ends. CDR3 amino acids: CASSLFRGTGQPQHF. The CDR3 coding sequence is TGTGCCAGCAGTTTATTTCGGGGGACTGGCCAGCCCCAGCATTTT.

This clone was observed a single time. The chain has TRBV6-2 or TRBV6-3 and TRBJ2-2; 13 bases fit TRBD2. This CDR3 comprises 18 residues. V was clipped by 5 bases and J by 0 bases; unmatched bases: 6. CDR1 and CDR2 from the germline V gene are MNHEY and SVGEGT. In DNA form, the CDR3 reads TGTGCCAGCAGTCTCCTCGGGACTAGCGGGGCGAACACCGGGGAGCTGTTTTTT. This gives the protein CASSLLGTSGANTGELFF.

This chain links TRBV10-3 with TRBJ2-3; D possibly corresponds to TRBD2 (5 bases). The CDR3 totals 16 residues. V was pared by 5 bases and J by 0 bases, with 15 bases between. Germline CDR1 ENHRY, CDR2 SYGVKD. CDR3 loop: CAISTERTSSTDTQYF. DNA of the CDR3: TGTGCCATCAGTACTGAGCGGACCTCTAGCACAGATACGCAGTATTTT.

The chain employs TRBV29-1 and TRBJ2-3, with D possibly TRBD1 on 5 matching bases. The V gene's germline CDR1 is SQVTM and CDR2 ANQGSEA. Trimming removed 6 bases from V and 6 bases from J, with 19 bases in between. CDR3 length: 14 amino acids. The CDR3 region has the DNA TGCAGCGTCCCCCTGGGGCAGGGAACCGATACGCAGTATTTT. It is translated as CSVPLGQGTDTQYF.

The genes are TRBV11-1 and TRBJ2-3; TRBD2 aligns across 8 bases. The germline gives CDR1 SGHAT, CDR2 FQDESV (reference sequence). Germline trimming cut 5 bases from V and 5 bases from J; bases unmatched to any gene: 12. The CDR3 sequence is 16 residues long. The CDR3 loop is CASSTIESGRRDTQYF. Written as DNA, the CDR3 is TGTGCCAGCAGCACGATAGAGAGCGGGAGAAGAGATACGCAGTATTTT.

V and J are TRBV7-9 and TRBJ2-2; D assignment may be TRBD1 or TRBD2 (5 bases each). Looked up from germline, CDR1 is SEHNR and CDR2 is FQNEAQ (reference sequence). Trimming pared 1 base from V and 5 bases from J, leaving 14 bases between. The CDR3 is 16 amino acids. This CDR3 is CASSLGEGSWTGELFF. In DNA form, the CDR3 reads TGTGCCAGCAGCTTAGGAGAGGGGAGTTGGACCGGGGAGCTGTTTTTT.

The rearrangement links TRBV27 to TRBJ2-7; the D call may be TRBD1 or TRBD2 (5 bases each). V dropped 3 bases and J dropped 1 base, with 13 bases sitting between them. Germline V gives CDR1 MNHEY, CDR2 SMNVEV (reference sequence). There are 15 residues in the CDR3. The CDR3 here is CASSLGRQYSYEQYF. The CDR3 coding sequence is TGTGCCAGCAGTTTGGGGAGACAGTATTCCTACGAGCAGTACTTC.

This chain joins TRBV7-3 and TRBJ2-3; 7 positions agree with TRBD2. The CDR3 extends over 16 amino acids. Germline assignment: CDR1 SGHTA and CDR2 FQGTGA. Trimming removed 5 bases from V and 0 bases from J; junction bases left unmatched: 8. This chain's CDR3 is CASSVATSESTDTQYF. The DNA for the CDR3 is TGTGCCAGCAGCGTAGCCACTAGCGAGAGCACAGATACGCAGTATTTT.

The CDR3 DNA is TGTGCCAGCAGCTTAGGACATGTGAACACTGAAGCTTTCTTT. Translating gives CASSLGHVNTEAFF. The chain combines TRBV7-8 with TRBJ1-1; D ambiguous. Germline values: CDR1 SGHVS, CDR2 FQNEAQ. The CDR3 has 14 residues. Trimming stripped 1 base from V and 0 bases from J, with 6 bases between. Full variable domain (remainder filled in from reference TRBV7-8 and TRBJ1-1): GAGVSQSPRYKVAKRGQDVALRCDPISGHVSLFWYQQALGQGPEFLTYFQNEAQLDKSGLPSDRFFAERPEGSVSTLKIQRTQQEDSAVYLCASSLGHVNTEAFFGQGTRLTVV.

The chain uses TRBV10-3 and TRBJ2-1; 12 nucleotides align to TRBD1. This CDR3 is 19 amino acids long. Germline V gene sequence: CDR1 ENHRY, CDR2 SYGVKD. Germline trimming cut 0 bases from V and 0 bases from J; bases unmatched to any gene: 6. Written as DNA, the CDR3 is TGTGCCATCAGTGAGTCGGGGACAGGGGGCGGAAGCTCCTACAATGAGCAGTTCTTC. Its protein product is CAISESGTGGGSSYNEQFF.

The chain recombines TRBV7-8 with TRBJ2-5, with 7 bases aligning to TRBD2. The germline V gene has CDR1 SGHVS and CDR2 FQNEAQ. The CDR3 sequence is 14 residues long. V gave up 3 bases and J gave up 3 bases; unmatched junction bases: 4. CDR3 region: CASSFMSGEETQYF. The CDR3 bases are TGTGCCAGCAGCTTTATGAGCGGGGAAGAGACCCAGTACTTC.

V gene TRBV5-4 combines with J gene TRBJ1-3; 8 positions match TRBD1. In germline, CDR1 is SGHNT, CDR2 YYREEE (reference sequence). After removal of 4 bases from V and 7 bases from J, the junction contained 4 bases not matched to a gene. The CDR3 runs 13 residues. The CDR3 here is CASSDRDRNTIYF. The DNA for the CDR3 is TGTGCCAGCAGCGACCGGGACAGGAACACCATATATTTT.

V gene TRBV29-1 combines with J gene TRBJ2-2; D uncertain. Between the trimmed V and J ends, which lost 4 bases and 1 base, there was a span of 13 bases. Germline V gives CDR1 SQVTM, CDR2 ANQGSEA. The CDR3 is 15 amino acids. CDR3 residues: CSVGLTARNTGELFF. The CDR3 DNA follows: TGCAGCGTTGGTCTAACAGCTCGGAACACCGGGGAGCTGTTTTTT.

The chain recombines TRBV28 with TRBJ2-5, with 8 positions matching TRBD1. From germline, CDR1 is MDHEN and CDR2 SYDVKM. The CDR3 loop spans 15 amino acids. J was trimmed by 2 bases and V by 1 base; bases with no gene match: 3. CDR3 sequence reads: CASSLSGGNQETQYF. The CDR3 bases are TGTGCCAGCAGTTTATCAGGGGGCAATCAAGAGACCCAGTACTTC.

The gene calls are TRBV2 and TRBJ1-2, with D perhaps matching TRBD1 (5 bases). The germline V and J ends were trimmed by 2 bases and 3 bases, with 13 bases remaining between them. CDR3 length: 15 residues. Germline V gives CDR1 SNHLY, CDR2 FYNNEI. The CDR3 spells CASSEPGRAHYGYTF. In nucleotides, the CDR3 is TGTGCCAGCAGTGAACCCGGCAGGGCTCACTATGGCTACACCTTC. The variable domain in full, completed from reference TRBV2 and TRBJ1-2, reads EPEVTQTPSHQVTQMGQEVILRCVPISNHLYFYWYRQILGQKVEFLVSFYNNEISEKSEIFDDQFSVERPDGSNFTLKIRSTKLEDSAMYFCASSEPGRAHYGYTFGSGTRLTVV.

This chain joins TRBV5-1 and TRBJ2-3; TRBD1 or TRBD2 may be the D gene (5 bases each). Between the trimmed V and J ends, which lost 0 bases and 9 bases, there was a span of 23 bases. Germline V CDR1 and CDR2: SGHRS, YFSETQ. The CDR3 contains 17 residues. DNA for the CDR3: TGCGCCAGCAGCTTGGCCTCGGTGGGGGTTCAATCGGGCACGCAGTATTTT. It is translated as CASSLASVGVQSGTQYF.

In this sample, this clone turned up once. V is TRBV28 and J is TRBJ1-5, with a weak D call TRBD1 (6 bases). Trimming shortened V by 4 bases and J by 1 base, and 17 bases separated the two germline ends. The CDR3 is 17 residues long. Germline loops: CDR1 MDHEN, CDR2 SYDVKM. The CDR3 loop is CASSSHSTGGSNQPQHF. For the CDR3, the DNA is TGTGCCAGCAGTTCCCACTCGACAGGTGGGAGCAATCAGCCCCAGCATTTT.

This chain's CDR3 is CASSDPDATNEKLFF. The CDR3 nucleotides read TGTGCCAGCAGCGATCCAGACGCAACTAATGAAAAACTGTTTTTT. The chain is built from TRBV6-2 or TRBV6-3 and TRBJ1-4; the D is unclear. The CDR3 sequence is 15 residues long. Trimming removed 6 bases at V and 0 bases at J, with 11 bases between. Germline V gene sequence: CDR1 MNHEY, CDR2 SVGEGT.

This chain uses TRBV27 with TRBJ2-5, with TRBD2 matching 8 bases. CDR3 size: 16 residues. V was pared by 6 bases and J by 1 base, with 10 bases of the junction left unmatched. Germline CDR1 reads MNHEY; CDR2 reads SMNVEV (reference sequence). The CDR3 coding sequence is TGTGCCAGCAGCAATACGGGGGGGCGTAGCCAAGAGACCCAGTACTTC. Residues: CASSNTGGRSQETQYF.

This clone was observed a single time. V gene TRBV30 combines with J gene TRBJ1-4; a possible D gene is TRBD1 (5 bases). The germline CDR1 and CDR2 sequences are GTSNPN and SVGIG (reference sequence). The length of the CDR3 is 16 residues. With 2 bases removed from V and 4 bases from J, the gap between germline ends came to 17 bases. DNA for the CDR3: TGTGCCTGGAGTAGTTTCATCGGGACTGGTAATGAAAAACTGTTTTTT. Amino acid sequence: CAWSSFIGTGNEKLFF.

V usage is TRBV9 and J usage is TRBJ2-2; 7 nucleotides agree with TRBD1. The germline CDR1 and CDR2 sequences are SGDLS and YYNGEE. This CDR3 is built from 16 residues. The V and J ends lost 0 bases and 5 bases, in that order; junction bases with no gene match: 7. In nucleotides, the CDR3 is TGTGCCAGCAGCGTAGTGATAGGGGGCCGGACCGGGGAGCTGTTTTTT. Its protein is CASSVVIGGRTGELFF.

The chain couples TRBV5-8 to TRBJ2-1; a weak D match, TRBD1 (6 bases). Germline CDR1 SGHTS, CDR2 YDEGEE. The V end lost 2 bases, the J end lost 0 bases, and 15 bases lay between the germline ends. The CDR3 runs to 17 residues. The CDR3 spells CASSFISQGDSYNEQFF. The CDR3 DNA reads TGTGCCAGCAGCTTTATTTCACAGGGAGACTCCTACAATGAGCAGTTCTTC.

Note on this clone: A much more abundant neighbour one base away suggests this may be a read error. This rearrangement joins TRBV7-9 to TRBJ2-7; 8 nucleotides line up with TRBD1. The V gene's germline CDR1 is SEHNR and CDR2 FQNEAQ (reference sequence). Trimming took 4 bases from V and 3 from J; bases not matched to a gene: 2. The CDR3 loop spans 13 amino acids. CDR3 in DNA: TGTGCCAGCAGCTCCGGGACAGGCTACGAGCAGTACTTC. This sequence encodes CASSSGTGYEQYF.

V and J are TRBV28 and TRBJ2-3, with TRBD1 identical over 7 bases. The length of the CDR3 is 16 residues. In germline, CDR1 is MDHEN, CDR2 SYDVKM. J was trimmed by 2 bases and V by 1 base; bases with no gene match: 6. The CDR3, as DNA: TGTGCCAGCAGTTTATTGAGGGGGCGCGTCACAGATACGCAGTATTTT. Protein: CASSLLRGRVTDTQYF.

This chain connects TRBV7-9 to TRBJ2-3; 9 bases fit TRBD1. J was trimmed by 3 bases and V by 6 bases; bases with no gene match: 7. Per the germline V gene, CDR1 is SEHNR and CDR2 is FQNEAQ (reference sequence). CDR3 length equals 15 residues. The CDR3 here is CASSRQGETTDTQYF. The CDR3 DNA is TGTGCCAGCAGTCGACAGGGGGAGACGACAGATACGCAGTATTTT.